This T cell receptor beta chain was identified in a study of vaccination effects on CD4 cells after COVID-19. Across the whole study: The median interval between the second dose and post-vaccine sampling was 72 days.

As concerns this clone: What it binds is unknown.

CD4+ T cells were isolated after approximately 10 days of culture. SARS-CoV-2 infection was confirmed by PCR in the person between March and December 2020. All participants had two doses of either the BNT162b2 or mRNA-1273 vaccine. Generated by immunoSEQ multiplex PCR, the TCRdb table keeps only in-frame clones and is missing some. The sample has around 50,000 clones, over 60% seen once. The length of the CDR3 is 16 residues. V was trimmed by 0 bases and J by 0 bases, leaving 9 bases between them. Germline loops: CDR1 MNHEY, CDR2 SVGEGT. Material: CD4+ T cells from PBMCs cultured without peptide, obtained after COVID-19 vaccination. The chain is built from TRBV6-2 or TRBV6-3 and TRBJ1-5; D gene uncertain. This TCR derives from a human donor who had a prior SARS-CoV-2 infection. DNA of the CDR3: TGTGCCAGCAGTTACTCGAAGATTAATAGCAATCAGCCCCAGCATTTT. Protein: CASSYSKINSNQPQHF.